Here is one TCR beta chain with its context. Its target is not known. The data belong to a study of T cell responses to AZD1222 COVID-19 vaccine. Study findings and constraints: Rises in breadth and depth of Spike-specific TCRs came after two AZD1222 doses. The CD4 TCRs associated with vaccination extended across spike and predominated at 160-218 and 743-854.

The V gene lost 6 bases and the J gene lost 10 bases, with 16 bases spanning the gap. The CDR3 has 14 residues. Germline values: CDR1 SNHLY, CDR2 FYNNEI. TCRdb's table, derived via immunoSEQ multiplex PCR, lists solely in-frame clones and lacks some. The sample shows 100,000 to 150,000 clones, 80% to 95% of them seen only once. The clonotype was recovered from an adult who received the MenACWY meningococcal vaccine as a control. The V gene is TRBV2, the J gene TRBJ1-6; no firm D call. The specimen comprised peripheral blood, sampled 28 days after the second dose of the MenACWY control vaccine. CDR3 in DNA: TGTGCCAGCAGGGAGGCCAGTGAAGGCTCACCCCTCCACTTT. It is translated as CASREASEGSPLHF.